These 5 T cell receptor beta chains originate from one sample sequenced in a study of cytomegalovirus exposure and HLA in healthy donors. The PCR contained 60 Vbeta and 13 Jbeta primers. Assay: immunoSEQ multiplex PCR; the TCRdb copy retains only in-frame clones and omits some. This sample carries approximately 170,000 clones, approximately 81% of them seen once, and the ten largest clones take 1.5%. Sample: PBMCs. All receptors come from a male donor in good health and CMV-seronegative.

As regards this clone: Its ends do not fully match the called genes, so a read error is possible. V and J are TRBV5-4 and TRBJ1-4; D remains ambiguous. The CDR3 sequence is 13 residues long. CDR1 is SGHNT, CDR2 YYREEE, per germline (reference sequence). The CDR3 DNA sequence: TGTGCCAGCAGCCCGTCAGTTAATGAAAATCTGTTTTTT. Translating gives CASSPSVNENLFF.

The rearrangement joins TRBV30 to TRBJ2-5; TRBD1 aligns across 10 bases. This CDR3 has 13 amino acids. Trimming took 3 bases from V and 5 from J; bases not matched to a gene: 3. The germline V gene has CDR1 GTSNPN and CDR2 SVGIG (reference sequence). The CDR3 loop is CAWSWTGGETQYF. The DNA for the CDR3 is TGTGCCTGGAGCTGGACAGGGGGGGAGACCCAGTACTTC.

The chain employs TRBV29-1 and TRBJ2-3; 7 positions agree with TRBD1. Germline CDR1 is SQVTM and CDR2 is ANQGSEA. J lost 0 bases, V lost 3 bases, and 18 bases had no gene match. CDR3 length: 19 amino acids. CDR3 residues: CSVEGLWTGLFPSTDTQYF. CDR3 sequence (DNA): TGCAGCGTTGAGGGGCTTTGGACAGGTCTTTTTCCTAGCACAGATACGCAGTATTTT.

This CDR3 is CASSVGTPGNSPLHF. For the CDR3, the DNA is TGTGCCAGCAGCGTAGGTACCCCAGGGAATTCACCCCTCCACTTT. This chain joins TRBV9 and TRBJ1-6, with D possibly TRBD1 on 5 matching bases. Germline CDR1 is SGDLS and CDR2 is YYNGEE. CDR3 length equals 15 residues. Trimming removed 0 bases from V and 7 bases from J, with 11 bases in between.

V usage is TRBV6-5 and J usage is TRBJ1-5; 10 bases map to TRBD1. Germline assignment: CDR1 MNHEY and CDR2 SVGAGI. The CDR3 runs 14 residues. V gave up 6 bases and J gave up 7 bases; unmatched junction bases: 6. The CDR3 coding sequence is TGTGCCAGCAGCCGACAGGGGGCTGGGCAGCCCCAGCATTTT. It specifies CASSRQGAGQPQHF.